This T cell receptor beta chain was sequenced for a study of T-cell memory formation after mild COVID-19. Study-wide findings and caveats: There were some responding clones in pre-infection memory, which suggested that cross-reactive memory had joined.

Remarks on this clonotype: The antigen is unknown.

The CDR3 has 14 residues. V was trimmed by 4 bases and J by 8 bases, leaving 17 bases between them. Germline CDR1 and CDR2: ENHRY and SYGVKD. TCRdb re-analysed the 5' RACE reads in MiXCR, keeping a single row per CDR3 protein. The sample has a few hundred thousand distinct CDR3 sequences, more than 20% seen once. The chain carries TRBV10-3 and TRBJ1-1; D might be TRBD1 (5 bases). The sample comprised PBMCs or a T cell subset sorted from them (not recorded which). The receptor's source is an adult woman who had mild COVID-19 (a few samples of this study predate the infection). Cell type and time point are not known. The CDR3 DNA reads as TGTGCCATCAGTGGGGACTTAAGGGTCAAAGAAGCTTTCTTT. Amino acids: CAISGDLRVKEAFF.